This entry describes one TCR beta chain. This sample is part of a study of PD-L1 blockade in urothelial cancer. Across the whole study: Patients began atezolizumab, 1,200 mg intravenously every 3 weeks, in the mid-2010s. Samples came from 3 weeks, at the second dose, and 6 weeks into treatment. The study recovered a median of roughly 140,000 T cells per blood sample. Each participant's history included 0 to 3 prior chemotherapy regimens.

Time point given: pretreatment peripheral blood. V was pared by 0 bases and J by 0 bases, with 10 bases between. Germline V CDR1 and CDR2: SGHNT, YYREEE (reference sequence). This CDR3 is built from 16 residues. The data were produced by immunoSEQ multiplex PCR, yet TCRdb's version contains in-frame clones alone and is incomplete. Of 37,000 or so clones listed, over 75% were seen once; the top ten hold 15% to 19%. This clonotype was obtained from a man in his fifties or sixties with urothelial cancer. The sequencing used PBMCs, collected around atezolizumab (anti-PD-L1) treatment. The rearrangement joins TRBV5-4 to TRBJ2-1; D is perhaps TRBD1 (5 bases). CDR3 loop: CASSLGGRASYNEQFF. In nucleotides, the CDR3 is TGTGCCAGCAGCTTGGGGGGCAGGGCCTCCTACAATGAGCAGTTCTTC.